Listed here is a single T cell receptor beta chain. This sample was taken from a study of blood T cell repertoires in COVID-19. The CDR3 has 12 residues. The germline V gene encodes CDR1 LNHDA and CDR2 SQIVND (reference sequence). V was clipped by 6 bases and J by 8 bases; unmatched bases: 3. Original methodology: Amplification with reference gene primers provided the estimates of nucleated cell counts. Sequencing used immunoSEQ multiplex PCR; TCRdb keeps in-frame clones, though not all of them. The V and J calls and clone size are taken from that table; D and trimming were inferred from the DNA. Of around 250,000 clones in the sample, 80% to 90% were seen once.

This chain uses TRBV19 with TRBJ1-4; 7 nucleotides align to TRBD1. Sequenced: peripheral blood. This TCR derives from a woman aged 30 to 39 with active or convalescent COVID-19. The CDR3 DNA sequence: TGTGCCAGTAGAGGGGGCGGAGAAAAACTGTTTTTT. This gives the protein CASRGGGEKLFF.